The rows below give T cell receptor beta chains drawn from one sample of a study of CD8 T cells in Susac syndrome. TCRdb re-analysed the immunoSEQ multiplex PCR reads in MiXCR, keeping a single row per CDR3 protein. This sample has some 130,000 distinct CDR3 sequences, with more than 85% found just once. Sequences were obtained from CD8+ T cells from PBMCs. These receptors all stem from a human donor with Susac syndrome. The CDR3 runs from the conserved cysteine through the conserved F or W.

v_call: TRBV20-1
j_call: TRBJ2-7
cdr3_aa: CSAVAVTLYEQYF

v_call: TRBV6-5
j_call: TRBJ2-7
cdr3_aa: CASSLGSSTYEQYF

v_call: TRBV3-1
j_call: TRBJ2-1
cdr3_aa: CASSQGLAGTYNEQFF

v_call: TRBV7-3
j_call: TRBJ2-1
cdr3_aa: CASSLDNRPPSSYNEQFF

v_call: TRBV29-1
j_call: TRBJ1-2
cdr3_aa: CSVEAPQDATKGGYGYTF

v_call: TRBV27
j_call: TRBJ1-5
cdr3_aa: CASSLSGGSNQPQHF

v_call: TRBV2
j_call: TRBJ2-7
cdr3_aa: CASVQGESYEQYF

v_call: TRBV29-1
j_call: TRBJ1-2
cdr3_aa: CSVPQWDRGYGYTF

v_call: TRBV29-1
j_call: TRBJ1-2
cdr3_aa: CSVDVRAPVGGYTF

v_call: TRBV5-1
j_call: TRBJ2-3
cdr3_aa: CASSLASGSDTQYF